This T cell receptor beta chain was captured by sequencing in a study of identical twins. The V end was cut by 2 bases, the J end by 0 bases, with 12 bases between. The CDR3 loop spans 16 amino acids. This clonotype appeared many times. TCRdb reanalysed the 5' RACE reads using MiXCR and keeps one entry per CDR3 protein. The sample consists of roughly 260,000 distinct CDR3 sequences, around 7.6% of them appearing once. These data were also reused for a study on yellow fever vaccine responses in identical twins.

V and J are TRBV12-3 or TRBV12-4 and TRBJ2-3; no definite D call. Material: CD8+ T cells sorted from blood. This clonotype was obtained from a woman aged 18-35 years in good health. In DNA form, the CDR3 reads TGTGCCAGCAGTTTATGGACCGACGGTAGCACAGATACGCAGTATTTT. Protein: CASSLWTDGSTDTQYF.